This T cell receptor (beta chain) was observed in a study of shared clonotypes between healthy human individuals. Naive CD8 cells were CD45RO-negative, positively selected for CCR7, excluding terminally differentiated effector memory CD45RA+ cells. Measured with immunoSEQ multiplex PCR; TCRdb has only the in-frame clones, and not every one. The sample has about 2,200,000 clones, roughly 91% seen once; the top ten hold about 1.8%. The sample comprised naive CD8+ T cells from PBMCs. This receptor was obtained from a man younger than 35 in good health. Some clones in this sample may be carry-over from other donors' samples.

DNA for the CDR3: TGTGCCAGCAGTTCGGGGGGCGTTGAAAAACTGTTTTTT. Its translation is CASSSGGVEKLFF. The chain recombines TRBV27 with TRBJ1-4; D might be TRBD1 (6 bases). CDR3 length: 13 amino acids. Trimming removed 4 bases at V and 7 bases at J, with 10 bases between. Germline V gene lookup returns CDR1 MNHEY and CDR2 SMNVEV (reference sequence).